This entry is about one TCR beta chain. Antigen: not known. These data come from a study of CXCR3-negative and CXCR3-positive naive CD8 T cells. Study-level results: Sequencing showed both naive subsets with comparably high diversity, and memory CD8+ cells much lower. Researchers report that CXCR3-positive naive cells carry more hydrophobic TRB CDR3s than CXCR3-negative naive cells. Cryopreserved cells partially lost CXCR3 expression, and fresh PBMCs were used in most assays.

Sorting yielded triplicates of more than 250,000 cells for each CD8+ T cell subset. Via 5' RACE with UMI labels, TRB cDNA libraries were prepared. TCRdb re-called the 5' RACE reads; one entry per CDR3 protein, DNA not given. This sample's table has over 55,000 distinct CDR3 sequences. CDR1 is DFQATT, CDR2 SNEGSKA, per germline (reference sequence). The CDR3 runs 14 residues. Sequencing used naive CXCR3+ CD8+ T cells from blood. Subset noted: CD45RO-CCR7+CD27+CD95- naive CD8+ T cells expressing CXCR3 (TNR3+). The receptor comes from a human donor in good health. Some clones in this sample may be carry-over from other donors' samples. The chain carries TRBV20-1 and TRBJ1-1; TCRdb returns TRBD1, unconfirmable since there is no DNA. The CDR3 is CSADRTGENTEAFF.